This TCR beta chain was obtained from a study of T cells in women clearing cervical HPV infection. TCRdb keeps only in-frame clones here, not all; method: immunoSEQ multiplex PCR. The specimen's table records some 43,000 clones. Trimming took 7 bases from V and 5 from J; bases not matched to a gene: 6. Per germline, CDR1 WSHSY and CDR2 SAAADI. This CDR3 contains 14 residues. On this clone: The read stops 3 residues short of the end of the CDR3; the missing end is completed from the germline J gene.

The sample comprised blood buffy coat. This TCR came from a woman between 18 and 69 years old with a cervical HPV16 infection that either progressed to CIN3+ or cleared (not recorded which). The V gene is TRBV10-2, the J gene TRBJ2-1, with 9 bases matching TRBD1. This chain's CDR3 is CASKPGQGNNEQFF. The covered CDR3 bases are TGCGCCAGCAAGCCAGGACAGGGGAACAATGAG.